This T cell receptor (beta chain) emerged from a study of blood T cell repertoires in COVID-19. About the research overall: Acute and convalescent COVID-19 specimens originated in the United States, Italy and Spain.

Patients at the Seattle site were enrolled during active infection and followed longitudinally. The authors' processing: Amplified reference gene primers provided the basis for estimating nucleated cell counts. Assay: immunoSEQ multiplex PCR; the TCRdb copy retains only in-frame clones and omits some. V and J calls and clone size are those listed in that table; D and trimming were worked out from the DNA. Among hundreds of thousands of clones listed, around nine tenths were seen once. V was clipped by 3 bases and J by 8 bases; unmatched bases: 7. Germline loops: CDR1 GTSNPN, CDR2 SVGIG (reference sequence). This CDR3 contains 14 residues.

Sequenced input: peripheral blood. The chain carries TRBV30 and TRBJ1-4; 9 bases line up with TRBD1. The origin of this receptor is a woman in her 50s with COVID-19, enrolled during active disease. This CDR3 reads CAWRGDRVKEKLFF. CDR3 in DNA: TGTGCCTGGAGAGGGGACAGGGTCAAGGAAAAACTGTTTTTT.